Shown below are 5 T cell receptor beta chains from a single sample sequenced in a study of a mutant IDH1 vaccine in newly diagnosed glioma. Time point indicated: week 23, last vaccination. The study gave 300 ug of mutant IDH1 20-mer peptide per vaccine dose, with topical imiquimod. Their target antigens are unknown. The protocol was immunoSEQ multiplex PCR, while the TCRdb copy is restricted to in-frame clones and leaves out a portion. The repertoire includes under 45,000 clones, about three quarters of them detected once, and more than 4.5% sits in the top ten. The source was PBMCs, collected from a glioma patient whose treatment included an IDH1 peptide vaccine. The receptor set was obtained from a man aged 50-60 years with glioma.

V and J are TRBV30 and TRBJ1-2; no clear D gene. The CDR3 totals 18 residues. V lost 3 bases to trimming and J lost 0 bases, with 23 bases between them. Germline CDR1 GTSNPN, CDR2 SVGIG (reference sequence). CDR3 DNA sequence: TGTGCCTGGAGAAAGCAGGCCGGTCCCCTATTTCCTAACTATGGCTACACCTTC. It specifies CAWRKQAGPLFPNYGYTF.

This clone was detected only a few times. In DNA, the CDR3 is TGTGCCAGCAGTGCCAGGGAGGGGGAAAAACTGTTTTTT. It codes for CASSAREGEKLFF. The chain recombines TRBV6-1 with TRBJ1-4; TRBD1 might be the D (5 bases). The CDR3 sequence is 13 residues long. CDR1 and CDR2 from the germline V gene are MNHNS and SASEGT. The V and J ends lost 4 bases and 8 bases respectively, with 11 bases between them.

CDR3 amino acids: CSVEEGGGTGETQYF. As DNA, the CDR3 is TGCAGCGTTGAAGAAGGAGGGGGCACGGGGGAGACCCAGTACTTC. The chain has TRBV29-1 and TRBJ2-5; perhaps TRBD1 as D (7 bases). Trimming removed 0 bases from V and 5 bases from J, with 16 bases in between. CDR1 and CDR2 (germline): SQVTM, ANQGSEA. This CDR3 is built from 15 residues.

V usage is TRBV28 and J usage is TRBJ2-7; D may be TRBD1 (5 bases). Germline V gene lookup returns CDR1 MDHEN and CDR2 SYDVKM. Trimming took off 4 bases at V and 2 bases at J, with 9 bases between the two ends. The CDR3 is made up of 13 amino acids. The CDR3 is CASSWARAYEQYF. The CDR3 DNA is TGTGCCAGCAGTTGGGCCAGGGCCTACGAGCAGTACTTC.

This sequence joins TRBV9 and TRBJ2-5; tentatively, D is TRBD1 or TRBD2 (5 bases each). Between the trimmed V and J ends, which lost 3 bases and 1 base, there was a span of 16 bases. The CDR3 sequence is 16 residues long. Germline lookup yields CDR1 SGDLS and CDR2 YYNGEE. CDR3 loop: CASSAAWGRFQETQYF. For the CDR3, the DNA is TGTGCCAGCAGCGCAGCTTGGGGGAGATTCCAAGAGACCCAGTACTTC.